Below, one TCR beta chain is given with its context. This record belongs to a study of blood T cell repertoires in COVID-19. Study summary: Specimens from acute and convalescent COVID-19 originated in the United States, Italy and Spain. PBMCs, B-cell-depleted T cells, or T cells were the source of the cDNA or gDNA that made up the material.

The V gene lost 2 bases and the J gene lost 6 bases, with 13 bases spanning the gap. Germline V gene lookup returns CDR1 SSHAT and CDR2 FNYEAQ (reference sequence). This CDR3 region has 15 residues. Original processing notes: Reference gene primer amplification gave estimated nucleated cell counts. TCRdb's table, derived via immunoSEQ multiplex PCR, lists solely in-frame clones and lacks some. V, J and clone size reflect that table, while D and trimming were determined from the DNA. Of 190,000 or so clones in the sample, about 85% were seen once. The chain joins TRBV7-7 to TRBJ1-4, with D perhaps TRBD1 (6 bases). What was sequenced was peripheral blood. The TCR comes from a man in his 60s with COVID-19, enrolled during active disease. In nucleotides, the CDR3 is TGTGCCAGCAGCTTAACGGCAGGGGCGGATGAAAAACTGTTTTTT. It specifies CASSLTAGADEKLFF.